This TCR beta chain was sequenced during a study of T cell repertoires in cytomegalovirus infection. Study at large: From public TCR beta signatures came an indication of both CMV infection and matching HLA type.

TCRdb reanalysed the reads using MiXCR and keeps one entry per CDR3 protein. Among approximately 700,000 distinct CDR3 sequences listed, 35% to 45% were seen once. This clonotype was seen a few times. The sequenced material came from PBMCs. This receptor was taken from a human donor in good health (CMV status not recorded). Some clones in this sample may be carry-over from other donors' samples.

For the CDR3, the DNA is TGTGCCAGCAGCATAGGTGGCGGTATCACAGATACGCAGTATTTT. Amino acids: CASSIGGGITDTQYF. The V and J genes are TRBV28 and TRBJ2-3; no reliable D call. Between the trimmed V and J ends, which lost 6 bases and 2 bases, there was a span of 15 bases. In germline, CDR1 is MDHEN, CDR2 SYDVKM. The CDR3 spans 15 residues.